This T cell receptor (beta chain) emerged from a study of human thymus T cells. Clones were read by immunoSEQ multiplex PCR, and TCRdb kept only the in-frame ones, dropping some. In the table there are roughly 120,000 clones, about 95% of which are singletons. In corrective heart surgery, resections were taken, and these provided the thymus tissue. The source is a boy younger than two with a congenital heart defect but otherwise immunologically healthy. Sequencing was done on a sample of thymus tissue.

CDR3 sequence (DNA): TGTGCCAGCAGCTTACGGGGGAAGGGGACCCAGTACTTC. Translating gives CASSLRGKGTQYF. The chain is built from TRBV7-9 and TRBJ2-5; D might be TRBD2 (6 bases). CDR1 is SEHNR, CDR2 FQNEAQ, per germline (reference sequence). The V gene lost 2 bases and the J gene lost 7 bases, with 11 bases spanning the gap. The CDR3 has 13 amino acids.